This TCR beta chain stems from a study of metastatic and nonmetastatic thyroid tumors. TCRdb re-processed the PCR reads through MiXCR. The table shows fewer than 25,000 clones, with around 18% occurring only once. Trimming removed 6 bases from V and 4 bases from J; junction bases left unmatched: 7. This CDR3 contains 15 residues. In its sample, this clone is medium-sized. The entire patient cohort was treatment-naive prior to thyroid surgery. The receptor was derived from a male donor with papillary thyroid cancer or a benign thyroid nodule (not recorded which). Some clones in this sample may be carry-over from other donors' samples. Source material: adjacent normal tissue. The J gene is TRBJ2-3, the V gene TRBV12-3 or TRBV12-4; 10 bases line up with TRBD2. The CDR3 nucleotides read TGTGCCAGCAGCCATAGCGGGGGGTACCCAGATACGCAGTATTTT. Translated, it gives CASSHSGGYPDTQYF.